This is a list of T cell receptor beta chains from one sample in a study of resident and recirculating memory T cells in vitiligo. Repertoires were generated with immunoSEQ multiplex PCR, while TCRdb's copy carries only in-frame clones and drops some. The profile shows tens of thousands of clones, roughly nine tenths of them singletons. The sequenced sample consisted of blood. All receptors derive from a male donor with vitiligo. CDR3s include the opening cysteine and the closing phenylalanine or tryptophan. D genes are given only for firm matches. Only some rows state a clone size, as once, few, many or a class for expanded clones.

J | D | size | V | DNA | CDR3
TRBJ1-1 | - | - | TRBV6-6 | TGTGCCAGCAGTTACTCGAGGAACACTGAAGCTTTCTTT | CASSYSRNTEAFF
TRBJ1-3 | - | - | TRBV9 | TGTGCCAGCAGCGTAGGGGGGGTGCCCCCTGGAAACACCATATATTTT | CASSVGGVPPGNTIYF
TRBJ1-5 | - | - | TRBV7-2 | TGTGCCAGCAGCTTAGGGACAGTTCGAGAACCCCAGCATTTT | CASSLGTVREPQHF
TRBJ2-1 | - | - | TRBV6-5 | TGTGCCAGCAGTTACTCGAGGCAGGGTGAAAAAAATGAGCAGTTCTTC | CASSYSRQGEKNEQFF
TRBJ2-7 | TRBD1 | once | TRBV6-5 | TGTGCCAGCAGCCTACGGGACAGGGGTTCCTACGAGCAGTACTTC | CASSLRDRGSYEQYF
TRBJ2-2 | TRBD1 | - | TRBV6-4 | TGTGCCAGCAGTGTTGGGACAGGGAACACCGGGGAGCTGTTTTTT | CASSVGTGNTGELFF
TRBJ1-1 | TRBD1 | - | TRBV19 | TGTGCCAGTATTAACAGGGGATGGACTGAAGCTTTCTTT | CASINRGWTEAFF
TRBJ2-3 | - | - | TRBV9 | TGTGCCAGCAGCGCCCGACAGGAAAGCACAGATACGCAGTATTTT | CASSARQESTDTQYF
TRBJ1-4 | TRBD1 | - | TRBV7-9 | TGTGCCAGCAGCTTGATGGACAGGGGTGATGAAAAACTGTTTTTT | CASSLMDRGDEKLFF
TRBJ1-2 | - | - | TRBV28 | TGTGCCAGCAGTTCGAACTATGGCTACACCTTC | CASSSNYGYTF
TRBJ1-2 | - | few | TRBV19 | TGTGCGACACGTTCCTATGGCTACACCTTC | CATRSYGYTF
TRBJ2-5 | - | - | TRBV11-1 | TGTGCCAGCAGCCGGGGACTCTCCCAAGAGACCCAGTACTTC | CASSRGLSQETQYF
TRBJ2-5 | TRBD2 | once | TRBV6-5 | TGTGCCAGCAGTTACTCTCGCGGGGGGACGCAAGAGACCCAGTACTTC | CASSYSRGGTQETQYF
TRBJ2-1 | - | - | TRBV5-6 | TGTGCCAGCAGCCTGGACACCTATGAGCAGTTCTTC | CASSLDTYEQFF
TRBJ2-1 | - | - | TRBV6-4 | TGTGCCAGCAGCGGAGAGGGGGGAGGGAATGAGCAGTTCTTC | CASSGEGGGNEQFF
TRBJ1-6 | TRBD1 | medium-sized | TRBV28 | TGTGCCAGCAGTTGGGACAGGGACACCTCACCCCTCCACTTT | CASSWDRDTSPLHF
TRBJ2-5 | TRBD1 | - | TRBV5-1 | TGCGCCAGCAGCTCGATGGTTGGACAGGGCCAAGAGACCCAGTACTTC | CASSSMVGQGQETQYF
TRBJ2-7 | - | - | TRBV7-2 | TGTGCCAGCAGCTTGGAACGACAGAGGCACGAGCAGTACTTC | CASSLERQRHEQYF
TRBJ1-4 | - | - | TRBV5-1 | TGCGCCAGCAGCTTGGGAGCAACTAATGAAAAACTGTTTTTT | CASSLGATNEKLFF
TRBJ1-1 | - | once | TRBV5-6 | TGTGCCAGCAGCTTAACAGGTCGCACTGAAGCTTTCTTT | CASSLTGRTEAFF
TRBJ2-5 | TRBD1 | - | TRBV5-6 | TGTGCCAGCAGCCCCTTCATGGGGCACAGGGGGGACCAAGAGACCCAGTACTTC | CASSPFMGHRGDQETQYF
TRBJ2-3 | - | - | TRBV19 | TGTGCCAGTAGCAATCCAGGGGTTGCAGATACGCAGTATTTT | CASSNPGVADTQYF
TRBJ2-7 | - | - | TRBV7-2 | TGTGCCAGCAGCTCCACAGTCCGGTACGAGCAGTACTTC | CASSSTVRYEQYF
TRBJ1-1 | - | - | TRBV5-6 | TGTGCCAGCAGCTTGGGCGGAGCCATGAACACTGAAGCTTTCTTT | CASSLGGAMNTEAFF
TRBJ1-6 | - | - | TRBV4-3 | TGCGCCAGCAGCCAAGATAAGGGGGGGAGCTCCTATAATTCACCCCTCCACTTT | CASSQDKGGSSYNSPLHF
TRBJ2-3 | TRBD2 | - | TRBV4-3 | TGCGCCAGCAGCCAAGATCTAGCGGGGGCGAGAGATACGCAGTATTTT | CASSQDLAGARDTQYF
TRBJ2-7 | - | once | TRBV28 | TGTGCCAGCAGTTTGAACGGGGGGCTTGACGAGCAGTACTTC | CASSLNGGLDEQYF
TRBJ2-3 | TRBD2 | - | TRBV19 | TGTGCCAGTAGTCAAACTAGCGGGGGGAACACAGATACGCAGTATTTT | CASSQTSGGNTDTQYF
TRBJ1-2 | - | few | TRBV5-1 | TGCGCCAGCAGCTTTGGAGGGGAACAAAACTATGGCTACACCTTC | CASSFGGEQNYGYTF
TRBJ2-1 | - | - | TRBV7-3 | TGTGCCAGCAGCTTAACGGGGGCACGGTACAATGAGCAGTTCTTC | CASSLTGARYNEQFF
TRBJ1-1 | TRBD1 | once | TRBV4-2 | TGTGCCAGCAGCGTTCGGACAGGGTTGAACACTGAAGCTTTCTTT | CASSVRTGLNTEAFF
TRBJ2-1 | TRBD2 | - | TRBV4-1 | TGCGCCAGCAGCCTTCATAGCGGGGGGGGCTCCTACAATGAGCAGTTCTTC | CASSLHSGGGSYNEQFF
TRBJ2-3 | TRBD2 | - | TRBV30 | TGTGCCTGGAGTCCCGCTAGCGGTAGGGGCACAGATACGCAGTATTTT | CAWSPASGRGTDTQYF
TRBJ2-7 | TRBD2 | once | TRBV5-1 | TGCGCCAGCAGCTTGACTAGCGTGGGCGAGCAGTACTTC | CASSLTSVGEQYF
TRBJ2-1 | - | - | TRBV19 | TGTGCCAGTAGTATAGAGTTAGCGCGGGAGCAGTTCTTC | CASSIELAREQFF
TRBJ2-6 | TRBD1 | - | TRBV6-6 | TGTGCCAGCAGTTTTCAGACAGGGGGTGGGGCCAACGTCCTGACTTTC | CASSFQTGGGANVLTF
TRBJ1-2 | TRBD1 | - | TRBV4-1 | TGCGCCAGCAGCCAACAGGACAGGGGGGATGGCTACACCTTC | CASSQQDRGDGYTF
TRBJ2-7 | - | - | TRBV5-1 | TGCGCCAGCAGCTTCGCGTCTCAAAATCCCCAGTACTTC | CASSFASQNPQYF
TRBJ1-1 | TRBD1 | - | TRBV5-1 | TGCGCCAGCAGCGCGGGACAGCCCAACACTGAAGCTTTCTTT | CASSAGQPNTEAFF
TRBJ2-7 | TRBD1 | - | TRBV5-3 | TGTGCCACCAAACCCGGACAGGGTCTGGGGGAGCAGTACTTC | CATKPGQGLGEQYF
TRBJ1-3 | - | few | TRBV9 | TGTGCCAGCAGCGGAGACAGCTCTGGAAACACCATATATTTT | CASSGDSSGNTIYF
TRBJ1-5 | TRBD1 | - | TRBV27 | TGTGCCAGCAGTCGGGGAGCGGCAGGGGGTCAGCCCCAGCATTTT | CASSRGAAGGQPQHF
TRBJ2-3 | TRBD1 | - | TRBV10-3 | TGTGCCATCAGTGGGGACAGGGAAGGGGATACGCAGTATTTT | CAISGDREGDTQYF
TRBJ1-2 | - | - | TRBV7-9 | TGTGCCAGCCGGGGGACTCGTACTGGCTACACCTTC | CASRGTRTGYTF
TRBJ2-3 | - | - | TRBV7-6 | TGTGCCAGCAGCTGGGCAGACGCAGATACGCAGTATTTT | CASSWADADTQYF
TRBJ2-7 | TRBD1 | once | TRBV30 | TGTGCCTGGAGTGTATCGGGACAGGGGTACGAGCAGTACTTC | CAWSVSGQGYEQYF
TRBJ2-3 | - | - | TRBV6-6 | TGTGCCAGCAGTCTTCGGACCCGTAGGGGGACGCAGTATTTT | CASSLRTRRGTQYF
TRBJ1-5 | TRBD1 | - | TRBV5-6 | TGTGCCAGCAGTTCTACAGGGGTGTATAGCAATCAGCCCCAGCATTTT | CASSSTGVYSNQPQHF
TRBJ2-5 | - | - | TRBV7-9 | TGTGCCAGCAGCTTAGCAGGGGGTTATCTACAAGAGACCCAGTACTTC | CASSLAGGYLQETQYF
TRBJ1-6 | TRBD1 | few | TRBV4-3 | TGCGCCAGCAGCGGACAAATCGACAGGGATTCACCCCTCCACTTT | CASSGQIDRDSPLHF
TRBJ2-2 | - | - | TRBV30 | TGTGCCTGGGGGCAGGGGATGAACACCGGGGAGCTGTTTTTT | CAWGQGMNTGELFF
TRBJ2-2 | - | - | TRBV5-1 | TGCGCCAGCAGCTATGCCCGCTATGAGGAGCTGTTTTTT | CASSYARYEELFF
TRBJ1-2 | - | - | TRBV12-5 | TGTGGCGTGTTATACTATGGCTACACCTTC | CGVLYYGYTF